This passage covers 26 T cell receptor beta chains from one sample sequenced in a study of T cell repertoires in cytomegalovirus infection. Each CDR3 protein gets one entry after TCRdb re-called the reads with MiXCR. This table has fewer than 700,000 distinct CDR3 sequences, approximately 24% appearing once. Material: CD8+ T cells from PBMCs. The receptors originated from a human donor in good health (CMV status not recorded). Some clones in this sample may be carry-over from other donors' samples.

This clonotype was observed at least ten times. The V call is TRBV7-9, the J call TRBJ1-2; 7 nucleotides align to TRBD1. The germline CDR1 and CDR2 sequences are SEHNR and FQNEAQ (reference sequence). The CDR3 runs 12 residues. With V trimmed by 8 bases and J by 8 bases, 8 bases remained unmatched. The CDR3 loop is CASRLGGPGYTF. The CDR3 DNA is TGTGCCAGCCGATTAGGGGGCCCAGGCTACACCTTC.

This clonotype was recorded at least ten times. The chain links TRBV28 to TRBJ1-2, with unresolved D. The germline V gene encodes CDR1 MDHEN and CDR2 SYDVKM. The CDR3 has 13 amino acids. V was shortened by 6 bases and J by 11 bases, with 19 bases between the two germline ends. CDR3 region: CASSLSLLLGYTF. In nucleotides, the CDR3 is TGTGCCAGCAGCCTATCTCTCCTTCTGGGTTACACCTTC.

The table lists this clonotype with a few counts. This chain joins TRBV20-1 and TRBJ2-2; no reliable D call. CDR1 DFQATT and CDR2 SNEGSKA come from the germline V gene (reference sequence). The CDR3 has 14 amino acids. V lost 3 bases, J lost 6 bases, and 14 bases lay in between. DNA of the CDR3: TGCAGTGCTAGGATTGATGCTTCTCCCGGGGAGCTGTTTTTT. Translation: CSARIDASPGELFF.

This clonotype occurred many times. This chain uses TRBV12-5 with TRBJ2-3; D might be TRBD1 (5 bases). CDR3 size: 13 residues. The V and J ends lost 3 bases and 3 bases respectively, with 7 bases between them. Germline V CDR1 and CDR2: LGHNT, FRNRAP. Here the CDR3 DNA reads TGTGCTAGTGGTTTACAGGAGACAGATACGCAGTATTTT. Translation gives CASGLQETDTQYF.

This clonotype appeared many times. This sequence joins TRBV7-6 and TRBJ2-5; tentative D call: TRBD2 (6 bases). Germline CDR1 and CDR2: SGHVS and FNYEAQ. CDR3 length: 14 amino acids. Between the trimmed V and J ends, which lost 1 base and 3 bases, there was a span of 9 bases. CDR3 protein: CASSLVAGKETQYF. The CDR3 nucleotides are TGTGCCAGCAGCTTAGTGGCGGGGAAAGAGACCCAGTACTTC.

The table lists this clonotype with many counts. This chain links TRBV28 with TRBJ1-5; 7 nucleotides align to TRBD1. The CDR3 consists of 16 residues. Germline CDR1 reads MDHEN; CDR2 reads SYDVKM. V lost 3 bases to trimming and J lost 3 bases; unmatched junction nucleotides: 8. The CDR3 loop is CASSFSYGTANQPQHF. The CDR3 DNA follows: TGTGCCAGCAGTTTTAGTTATGGGACAGCCAATCAGCCCCAGCATTTT.

The V gene is TRBV5-4, the J gene TRBJ2-1, with 11 bases fitting TRBD2. This CDR3 has 18 amino acids. CDR1 and CDR2 from the germline V gene are SGHNT and YYREEE (reference sequence). The J segment lost 2 bases and the V segment lost 3 bases, leaving 10 bases of the junction unmatched. The CDR3 region is CASSSDILAGGPYNEQFF. The DNA of the CDR3 is TGTGCCAGCAGCTCTGATATCCTAGCGGGGGGTCCCTACAATGAGCAGTTCTTC.

This rearrangement joins TRBV28 to TRBJ2-7, with 8 nucleotides matching TRBD1. The CDR3 has 13 amino acids. Germline values: CDR1 MDHEN, CDR2 SYDVKM. Trimming took 6 bases from V and 7 from J; bases not matched to a gene: 8. DNA of the CDR3: TGTGCCAGCAGGGACAGGGCCCGGAGGGAGCAGTACGTC. This codes for CASRDRARREQYV.

Remarks on this clonotype: The junction differs from germline at one of its ends, possibly a read error. J is TRBJ1-1 and V is TRBV6-2 or TRBV6-3; D is perhaps TRBD1 (5 bases). The germline CDR1 and CDR2 sequences are MNHEY and SVGEGT. This CDR3 has 20 residues. The CDR3 nucleotides read TGTGCCAGCTGTTACTCGACTACAGGTCTCCCCGCCTGGGCGAACACTGAAGCTTTCTTT. It translates to CASCYSTTGLPAWANTEAFF.

The chain employs TRBV20-1 and TRBJ2-7; TRBD1 matches 7 bases. The CDR3 is made up of 12 amino acids. Trimming removed 3 bases from V and 4 bases from J; junction bases left unmatched: 3. Germline V gene lookup returns CDR1 DFQATT and CDR2 SNEGSKA (reference sequence). The CDR3 DNA sequence: TGCAGTGCTAGTAGCAGGGGGTACGAGCAGTACTTC. Translating gives CSASSRGYEQYF.

This clonotype was observed a few times. This chain links TRBV29-1 with TRBJ2-7; 8 bases line up with TRBD1. Germline assignment: CDR1 SQVTM and CDR2 ANQGSEA. The CDR3 loop spans 13 amino acids. Losses at the gene ends were 1 base for V and 6 bases for J; bases not matched to a gene: 5. The chain's CDR3 is CSVEAWTGPEQYF. CDR3 DNA: TGCAGCGTTGAAGCTTGGACAGGGCCCGAGCAGTACTTC.

This clonotype was seen only a few times. The chain has TRBV14 and TRBJ2-7, with TRBD2 identical over 11 bases. The V and J ends lost 7 bases and 3 bases, in that order; junction bases with no gene match: 14. From germline, CDR1 is SGHDN and CDR2 FVKESK. The CDR3 runs 17 residues. CDR3 sequence: CASTPGRLAGKNYEQYF. CDR3 nucleotide sequence: TGTGCCAGCACCCCGGGGAGACTAGCGGGGAAAAACTACGAGCAGTACTTC.

The chain has TRBV7-8 and TRBJ1-1; no firm D call. CDR1 SGHVS and CDR2 FQNEAQ come from the germline V gene. The CDR3 runs to 14 residues. Trimming removed 4 bases from V and 1 base from J, with 10 bases in between. The CDR3 DNA sequence: TGTGCCAGCAGCTCCCTACCCGGGAACACTGAAGCTTTCTTT. As protein: CASSSLPGNTEAFF.

This clonotype was detected only a few times. The chain couples TRBV5-6 to TRBJ2-2, with TRBD1 matching over 10 bases. The ends lost 4 bases at V and 0 bases at J; junction bases unmatched: 3. Per germline, CDR1 SGHDT and CDR2 YYEEEE. There are 16 residues in the CDR3. The CDR3 region has the DNA TGTGCCAGCAGCCCGACAGGGGGCACGAACACCGGGGAGCTGTTTTTT. It yields the protein CASSPTGGTNTGELFF.

This clonotype was observed once. Since a much larger clone is just one base distant, this may be a read error. The V call is TRBV11-2, the J call TRBJ1-3; D is undetermined. The CDR3 has 14 residues. The germline gives CDR1 SGHAT, CDR2 FQNNGV. The CDR3 nucleotides read TGTGCCAGCAGCGAAAGGAGAAGTGGAGACACCATATATTTT. Translation: CASSERRSGDTIYF.

The gene calls are TRBV20-1 and TRBJ2-1; possibly TRBD1 for D (6 bases). The CDR3 runs 13 residues. The germline V gene has CDR1 DFQATT and CDR2 SNEGSKA (reference sequence). V was trimmed by 6 bases and J by 5 bases, leaving 14 bases between them. As DNA, the CDR3 is TGCAGTGCGGAGGCCGGGACAAACAATGAGCAGTTCTTC. Its protein is CSAEAGTNNEQFF.

This clonotype was counted ten times or more. The genes are TRBV7-8 and TRBJ2-4; possible D gene TRBD1, 6 bases. CDR3 length: 13 amino acids. V lost 3 bases and J 9 bases, leaving 12 bases between the germline ends. Germline V CDR1 and CDR2: SGHVS, FQNEAQ. CDR3: CASSFRQAGIQYF. Here the CDR3 DNA reads TGTGCCAGCAGCTTTAGACAGGCGGGCATTCAGTACTTC.

This clonotype was found a few times. The J gene is TRBJ2-1, the V gene TRBV12-5; D is undetermined. CDR1 is LGHNT, CDR2 FRNRAP, per germline. The ends were cut back, 5 bases at V and 3 bases at J, with 14 bases in the middle. CDR3 length: 15 amino acids. The CDR3 region has the DNA TGTGCTAGTGGTCCCGGACCTTCGCTCTACAATGAGCAGTTCTTC. This encodes CASGPGPSLYNEQFF.

There are a few counts of this clonotype. V usage is TRBV4-1 and J usage is TRBJ1-2, with unresolved D. Germline assignment: CDR1 MGHRA and CDR2 YSYEKL. The CDR3 runs to 14 residues. Trimming pared 0 bases from V and 4 bases from J, leaving 9 bases between. The CDR3 DNA reads TGCGCCAGCAGCCAAGAAGGGAACCGCTATGGCTACACCTTC. Protein sequence: CASSQEGNRYGYTF.

This clonotype was counted only a few times. The chain recombines TRBV13 with TRBJ2-1, with 8 bases lining up with TRBD1. V lost 6 bases, J lost 9 bases, and 10 bases stayed unmatched. The CDR3 extends over 14 amino acids. Germline CDR1 and CDR2: PRHDT and FYEKMQ (reference sequence). CDR3: CASSPDREIGEQFF. The CDR3 DNA reads as TGTGCCAGCAGTCCGGACAGGGAGATTGGTGAGCAGTTCTTC.

This clonotype was recorded many times. This chain links TRBV7-2 with TRBJ2-3; a possible D gene is TRBD2 (5 bases). Germline V gene data show CDR1 as SGHTA and CDR2 as FQGNSA. The CDR3 contains 14 residues. The V gene lost 5 bases and the J gene lost 5 bases, with 14 bases spanning the gap. CDR3 protein: CASSPDSAKDTQYF. The CDR3 nucleotides are TGTGCCAGCAGCCCTGATAGCGCCAAAGATACGCAGTATTTT. The full variable domain, with the rest looked up from reference TRBV7-2 and TRBJ2-3, is GAGVSQSPSNKVTEKGKDVELRCDPISGHTALYWYRQSLGQGLEFLIYFQGNSAPDKSGLPSDRFSAERTGGSVSTLTIQRTQQEDSAVYLCASSPDSAKDTQYFGPGTRLTVL.

In its sample, this clonotype was seen a few times. The chain couples TRBV15 to TRBJ1-1; TRBD1 matches 7 bases. Germline V gene lookup returns CDR1 LNHNV and CDR2 YYDKDF (reference sequence). After removal of 4 bases from V and 5 bases from J, the junction contained 4 bases not matched to a gene. The CDR3 has 13 residues. CDR3 bases: TGTGCCACCAGCACCGACAGGGTAACTGAAGCTTTCTTT. Protein sequence: CATSTDRVTEAFF.

The V gene is TRBV28, the J gene TRBJ2-7; 7 positions match TRBD2. The V gene end was trimmed by 3 bases and the J gene end by 5 bases; junction bases not matched to a gene: 7. The CDR3 is made up of 14 amino acids. The germline CDR1 and CDR2 sequences are MDHEN and SYDVKM. CDR3 loop: CASSFSGGIHEQYV. The CDR3 nucleotides read TGTGCCAGCAGTTTCTCCGGGGGGATCCACGAGCAGTACGTC.

Many counts were recorded for this clonotype. The CDR3 bases are TGTGCCAGCAGTTGGGGATACTCCCAAGAGACCCAGTACTTC. Its protein product is CASSWGYSQETQYF. The J gene is TRBJ2-5, the V gene TRBV28; D is undetermined. Germline loops: CDR1 MDHEN, CDR2 SYDVKM. Trimming pared 4 bases from V and 1 base from J, leaving 10 bases between. CDR3 size: 14 residues.

This clonotype was seen a few times. The chain has TRBV7-6 and TRBJ2-3; 7 nucleotides agree with TRBD2. The CDR3 extends over 15 amino acids. Germline V lookup: CDR1 SGHVS, CDR2 FNYEAQ. Trimming at V came to 1 base and at J to 6 bases, leaving 7 bases not matched to a gene. CDR3 nucleotide sequence: TGTGCCAGCAGCTTAGGTTCGGGGGGAGGGGATACGCAGTATTTT. Translated: CASSLGSGGGDTQYF.

V usage is TRBV7-6 and J usage is TRBJ2-7, with D perhaps matching TRBD1 (5 bases). The germline V and J ends were trimmed by 4 bases and 5 bases, with 12 bases remaining between them. CDR3 size: 13 residues. Germline CDR1 is SGHVS and CDR2 is FNYEAQ. CDR3 region: CASSSLQGNEQYF. The CDR3 DNA reads TGTGCCAGCAGCTCCCTTCAGGGTAACGAGCAGTACTTC. The variable domain in full, with the rest retrieved from reference TRBV7-6 and TRBJ2-7, is GAGVSQSPRYKVTKRGQDVALRCDPISGHVSLYWYRQALGQGPEFLTYFNYEAQQDKSGLPNDRFSAERPEGSISTLTIQRTEQRDSAMYRCASSSLQGNEQYFGPGTRLTVT.